The present entry profiles one TCR beta chain with its context. Its antigen is unknown. No base quality values were provided; no much bigger clone lies one nucleotide off. The sample is drawn from a study of blood T cell repertoires in COVID-19 (dated by TCRdb to 2020 to 2021). Regarding the complete study: Collaborator samples came from the United States, Italy and Spain and covered acute and convalescent phases of COVID-19. The material from the prospective study consisted of cDNA or gDNA derived from T cells, B-cell-depleted T cells, or PBMCs. Subjects who had been exposed to COVID-19, were actively infected with it, or had recovered from it provided the deeply sampled blood TCRbeta repertoires that made up the dataset. The repertoires were released in a freely available public database meant as a resource for research on the immune response to SARS-CoV-2. The samples were drawn from the first 160 participants of the ongoing ImmuneRACE study and from 950 to 1,500 subjects provided by 6 global collaborators. Nearly every sample came with metadata listing a de-identified subject ID, COVID-19 status, age in years and sex. Where HLA class I and class II types were available, the types were taken from metadata supplied by the sample provider, not from assay-based typing.

TCRbeta CDR3 regions were amplified from genomic DNA by means of the immunoSEQ Assay, a bias-controlled multiplex PCR. The study's own analysis went as follows. The number of nucleated cells in each sample was estimated from the amplification of reference gene primers within the assay. To quantify the absolute abundance of each unique TCRbeta CDR3 rearrangement, sequence reads were collapsed and filtered. For each sample, productive Simpson clonality was calculated as the square root of Simpson's diversity index over productive rearrangements. The table comes from immuneACCESS by way of TCRdb, which keeps in-frame sequences with V and J called. Part of the clones is missing from these tables; in studies checked, under half for an unresolved V gene and the rest for unknown reasons. The V and J calls and clone size were taken over from that table, and D and trimming were inferred from the DNA. The sample profile shows 28,000 or so clones; almost 90% of them were found once. Jointly, the top ten make up roughly 28% of the sample.

Collaborating institutions collected whole blood in K2EDTA tubes following their own protocols. Collaborator samples were shipped for TCRbeta analysis as frozen whole blood, isolated PBMCs, or DNA extracted from either sample type. Results the study describes overall, beyond this receptor: Clinical and demographic metadata were provided uncurated, with the amount varying by source and participant.

As encoded in the germline V gene, CDR1 is SGHRS while CDR2 is YFSETQ. The cysteine opens and the phenylalanine closes a CDR3 of 15 amino acids. The read is trimmed to its CDR3 DNA, 45 bases read in frame from base 1. V sheds 0 bases and J sheds 2 bases, leaving 10 bases between their ends. Material: peripheral blood. This TCR was sampled from a human donor in a cohort sampled during active COVID-19. The chain links TRBV5-1 with TRBJ2-3; TRBD2 is perhaps the D gene, given 5 matching bases. The CDR3 protein sequence reads: CASSLGGGLTDTQYF. The bases are TGCGCCAGCAGCTTGGGCGGCGGACTCACAGATACGCAGTATTTT.